This T cell receptor (beta chain) was retrieved from a study of radiation and T cells in renal cell carcinoma (dated by TCRdb to about 2020). Describing the broader study: The samples were obtained from a clinical trial, where primary renal cell carcinomas were treated with 15 Gy stereotactic body radiation therapy and then removed by nephrectomy 4 weeks afterward. TCR beta sequencing covered 50 to 55 samples in total, comprising approximately 26 tumors and roughly 27 peripheral blood samples. In the 53 samples combined, some 4,100,000 unique CDR3 nucleotide sequences were found, encoding some 2,500,000 unique CDR3 amino acid sequences. General study outcomes and caveats: No pretreatment tumor biopsies were available, so the baseline intratumoral presence of clonotypes could not be determined. With a single-armed trial design, the study had no way to address how radiation dose or scheduling affects the TCR repertoire. In blood, the top tumor clonotypes increased from baseline to 2 weeks after radiation and then shrank by 4 weeks, which suggests a temporary expansion of tumor-resident clones. Dynamics of the blood repertoire were not tracked past 4 weeks after treatment.

The germline V gene (reference sequence) specifies MNHNY as CDR1 and SVGAGI as CDR2. The CDR3 runs 16 amino acids, cysteine and phenylalanine included. Of the read, only the CDR3 DNA is kept; its 48 bases are in frame from base 1. Relative to germline, V is missing 6 bases and J is missing 0 bases, with 8 bases of the junction outside any gene match. Sample time point, as interpreted from the label and publication: blood 2 weeks post-SBRT. The label giving this sample's treatment or condition can be read as: 15 Gy SBRT to primary tumor, nephrectomy 4 weeks later. To track tumor-enriched clonotypes, serial peripheral blood was sampled from radiation-treated patients at baseline and at 2 weeks and 4 weeks after SBRT. All patients had renal cell carcinoma with clear cell pathology. Genomic DNA for TCR sequencing was prepared using the QIAamp DNA Blood Mini Kit (Qiagen). The analyses included just those samples that passed every quality control check.

To note about this clone: The antigen it recognizes is unknown. Base-call qualities are not available, and no considerably larger clone is one nucleotide away.

TCR beta libraries were generated from genomic DNA with the immunoSEQ kit, following the manufacturer's recommendations. To prepare the libraries, a first multiplex PCR with proprietary primers was run, followed by a second PCR that added unique barcodes, and a bead cleanup was done after each round. A positive control reaction and a negative control reaction, both provided in the kit, were run with every batch of samples. The final libraries underwent checking on an Agilent 4200 TapeStation D1000 ScreenTape, volumetric pooling, and quantification by qPCR. An Illumina NextSeq500 fitted with a MidOutput 150-cycle cartridge performed the sequencing, running 156 Read1 cycles and 15 Index1 cycles with the kit's custom primers. The pooled library was loaded at around 1 pM, and approximately 20% PhiX control was spiked in. Per the source publication's procedure: The vendor-processed data were analyzed in R, and a clonotype was defined as all T cells that share the same CDR3 nucleotide sequence. For clone abundance analyses, frequencies were normalized to the 10,000 most abundant clones per sample. Before analysis, public T cell clones were removed, and these numbered fewer than six per sample on average. Tumor-enriched clonotypes and baseline blood-enriched clonotypes were defined as those with an abundance difference of at least 32-fold between compartments. A beta-binomial differential abundance model was used to identify clonotypes that were expanded or contracted between blood time points. The Baroni-Urbani and Buser coefficient was used to measure tumor-blood repertoire similarity, and groups were compared with two-tailed Wilcoxon tests in R. TCRdb obtained this table from immuneACCESS and retained in-frame rearrangements with V and J assigned. These tables miss some clones; where compared with another copy, unresolved V genes account for less than half of the shortfall, and the remainder is unexplained. Clone size and V and J calls were adopted from that table, with D and trimming inferred from the DNA. This sample comprises some 130,000 clones, 88% of them detected only once. More than 5% of the sample is held by the ten biggest clonotypes.

The TCR was taken from a woman aged 70 to 79 with renal cell carcinoma. Sample: blood, taken from a patient whose treatment included radiotherapy and nephrectomy. The sequence joins TRBV6-6 to TRBJ1-2; 9 central nucleotides agree with TRBD1. CDR3 reads: CASSRGQGVTNYGYTF. The nucleotide sequence is given as TGTGCCAGCAGCCGGGGACAGGGCGTTACTAACTATGGCTACACCTTC.